In its sample, the clone carrying this T cell receptor beta chain was seen many times. Its specificity is unknown. The data were taken from a study of identical twins. Study results and caveats: The more abundant beta clonotypes in cord blood had fewer insertions, and memory repertoires did not show this. Among monozygotic twins, out-of-frame TCR alpha sharing exceeded what models predicted.

TCRdb re-called the 5' RACE reads with MiXCR, one entry per CDR3 protein. The sample shows around 550,000 distinct CDR3 sequences, about 16% of them seen only once. The CDR3 is 11 amino acids. CDR1 and CDR2 (germline): DFQATT, SNEGSKA (reference sequence). These data were likewise used in another study, on yellow fever vaccine responses in identical twins. That investigation notes: Twins reportedly appeared to share part of their vaccine T cell response while keeping part individual.

The receptor's source is a young woman in good health. The chain carries TRBV20-1 and TRBJ2-1, with D maybe TRBD2 (5 bases). The specimen sequenced was CD4+ T cells sorted from blood. CDR3 amino acids: CTWTAQNEQFF. As DNA, the CDR3 is TGCACGTGGACTGCCCAAAATGAGCAGTTCTTC.